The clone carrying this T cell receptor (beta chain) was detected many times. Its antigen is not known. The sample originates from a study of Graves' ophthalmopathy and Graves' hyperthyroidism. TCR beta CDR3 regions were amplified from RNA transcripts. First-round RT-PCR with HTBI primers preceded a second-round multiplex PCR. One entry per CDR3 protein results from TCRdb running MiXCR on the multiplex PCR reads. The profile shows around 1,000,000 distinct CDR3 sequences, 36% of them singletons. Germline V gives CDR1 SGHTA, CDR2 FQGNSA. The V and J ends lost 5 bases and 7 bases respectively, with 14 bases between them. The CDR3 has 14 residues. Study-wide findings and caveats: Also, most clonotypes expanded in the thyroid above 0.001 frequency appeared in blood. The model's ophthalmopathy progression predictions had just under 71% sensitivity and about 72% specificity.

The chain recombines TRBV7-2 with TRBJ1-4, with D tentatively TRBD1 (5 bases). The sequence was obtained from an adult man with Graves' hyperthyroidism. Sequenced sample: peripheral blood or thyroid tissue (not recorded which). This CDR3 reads CASSPGGAVEKLFF. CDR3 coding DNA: TGTGCCAGCAGCCCCGGAGGGGCGGTTGAAAAACTGTTTTTT.